These T cell receptor beta chains were read from a single sample in a study of post-analysis software for immune sequencing data. TCRdb analysed the PCR reads with MiXCR anew, one entry per CDR3 protein. Here the sample spans some 160,000 distinct CDR3 sequences, roughly 34% being singletons. The sample here was blood, taken after autologous hematopoietic stem cell transplantation. The receptors derive from a girl aged 5 to 17 with multiple sclerosis. Both conserved end residues are part of each CDR3. A D gene is named only where the DNA matches it firmly. Rows may omit the clone size; those that give it use once, few, many or a size class.

clone size	D gene	J gene	V gene	CDR3 protein	CDR3 DNA
-	-	TRBJ2-5	TRBV6-1	CASRSQGGETQYF	TGTGCCAGCAGATCGCAGGGTGGGGAGACCCAGTACTTC
few	-	TRBJ1-6	TRBV27	CASSPLGTPLHF	TGTGCCAGCAGTCCCCTTGGGACACCCCTCCACTTT
-	-	TRBJ2-5	TRBV10-3	CAISKGNSGETQYF	TGTGCCATCAGTAAGGGAAATAGCGGAGAGACCCAGTACTTC
-	TRBD1	TRBJ1-6	TRBV7-2	CASSLVAGGGHSPLHF	TGTGCCAGCAGCTTAGTTGCAGGGGGCGGACATTCACCCCTCCACTTT
few	-	TRBJ2-1	TRBV10-3	CAISEGDYNEQFF	TGTGCCATCAGTGAGGGTGACTACAATGAGCAGTTCTTC
once	-	TRBJ2-3	TRBV6-5	CASSPLREDRQDTQYF	TGTGCCAGCAGTCCCTTGCGGGAGGACAGGCAAGATACGCAGTATTTT
many	-	TRBJ2-1	TRBV27	CASSLSLGNEQFF	TGTGCCAGCAGTTTATCGCTCGGGAATGAGCAGTTCTTC
-	-	TRBJ2-7	TRBV11-3	CASSLPGGKAYEQYF	TGTGCCAGCAGCTTACCAGGTGGGAAGGCCTACGAGCAGTACTTC
-	TRBD1	TRBJ1-4	TRBV5-1	CASRRTGNEKLFF	TGCGCCAGCAGGCGGACAGGGAACGAAAAACTGTTTTTT
-	TRBD2	TRBJ2-1	TRBV20-1	CSAGGSGRASSVNEQFF	TGCAGTGCCGGCGGGAGCGGGAGGGCCTCTAGTGTCAATGAGCAGTTCTTC
few	TRBD2	TRBJ2-1	TRBV7-8	CASSLAGRSSYNEQFF	TGTGCCAGCAGCTTAGCCGGGAGGAGCTCCTACAATGAGCAGTTCTTC
many	-	TRBJ1-1	TRBV5-6	CASSRGGMNTEAFF	TGTGCCAGCAGCCGGGGGGGAATGAACACTGAAGCTTTCTTT
-	TRBD1	TRBJ2-5	TRBV11-3	CASSLGQGWHNEQYF	TGTGCCAGCAGCTTGGGACAGGGGTGGCACAATGAGCAGTACTTC
-	-	TRBJ2-1	TRBV25-1	CASRAPGSSYNEQFF	TGTGCCAGCAGGGCCCCCGGGAGCTCCTACAATGAGCAGTTCTTC
many	-	TRBJ2-1	TRBV11-2	CASSLVAGSSYNEQFF	TGTGCCAGCAGCTTAGTGGCTGGAAGCTCCTACAATGAGCAGTTCTTC